Listed here are 23 T cell receptor beta chains from one sample, sequenced in a study of blood T cell repertoires in COVID-19. The data were produced by immunoSEQ multiplex PCR, yet TCRdb's version contains in-frame clones alone and is incomplete. The sample holds around 450,000 clones, roughly 90% seen once. Specimen: PBMCs or T cells enriched from blood (not recorded which). These receptor sequences come from a young woman who had recovered from COVID-19.

The chain couples TRBV5-4 to TRBJ2-3, with 10 bases identical to TRBD2. The J segment lost 5 bases and the V segment lost 0 bases, leaving 9 bases of the junction unmatched. The CDR3 loop spans 17 amino acids. Germline V CDR1 and CDR2: SGHNT, YYREEE (reference sequence). Here the CDR3 DNA reads TGTGCCAGCAGCTTGGCCCAGCGGGGGGGCTTGGGAGATACGCAGTATTTT. Encoded protein: CASSLAQRGGLGDTQYF.

V is TRBV3-1 (or the pseudogene TRBV3-2) and J is TRBJ1-3; D is ambiguous. Looked up from germline, CDR1 is LGHDT and CDR2 is YNNKEL (reference sequence). This CDR3 comprises 13 residues. With 8 bases removed from V and 2 bases from J, the gap between germline ends came to 10 bases. CDR3 DNA sequence: TGTGCCAGCGATGGCAATCCTGGAAACACCATATATTTT. Its translation is CASDGNPGNTIYF.

In DNA form, the CDR3 reads TGTGCCTGGAACTTGGGGCAGCCTAATGAAAAACTGTTTTTT. Its protein is CAWNLGQPNEKLFF. The V gene is TRBV30, the J gene TRBJ1-4; possibly TRBD1 for D (5 bases). Germline CDR1 reads GTSNPN; CDR2 reads SVGIG (reference sequence). The CDR3 covers 14 residues. V shed 4 bases and J shed 3 bases, with 12 bases lying between them. Full variable domain (rest looked up from reference TRBV30 and TRBJ1-4): SQTIHQWPATLVQPVGSPLSLECTVEGTSNPNLYWYRQAAGRGLQLLFYSVGIGQISSEVPQNLSASRPQDRQFILSSKKLLLSDSGFYLCAWNLGQPNEKLFFGSGTQLSVL.

V usage is TRBV28 and J usage is TRBJ1-3; D might be TRBD1 (6 bases). The V end lost 6 bases, the J end lost 6 bases, and 12 bases lay between the germline ends. The germline gives CDR1 MDHEN, CDR2 SYDVKM. This CDR3 region has 13 residues. CDR3 residues: CASRETGENTIYF. The CDR3 DNA sequence: TGTGCCAGCAGAGAGACAGGCGAAAACACCATATATTTT.

This rearrangement joins TRBV4-1 to TRBJ1-1; tentatively, D is TRBD1 (5 bases). From germline, CDR1 is MGHRA and CDR2 YSYEKL. The CDR3 runs to 15 residues. Between the trimmed V and J ends, which lost 4 bases and 5 bases, there was a span of 17 bases. The CDR3 DNA is TGCGCCAGCAGCCCCCTTCTGCAGGGTGGGACTGAAGCTTTCTTT. Translating gives CASSPLLQGGTEAFF.

V gene TRBV28 combines with J gene TRBJ1-1, with 9 positions matching TRBD1. CDR1 and CDR2 (germline): MDHEN, SYDVKM. V lost 6 bases and J lost 7; bases outside the gene matches: 6. This CDR3 region has 13 residues. CDR3 residues: CASSFMDRGEAFF. In DNA, the CDR3 is TGTGCCAGCAGCTTTATGGACAGGGGTGAAGCTTTCTTT. Full variable domain (remainder filled in from reference TRBV28 and TRBJ1-1): DVKVTQSSRYLVKRTGEKVFLECVQDMDHENMFWYRQDPGLGLRLIYFSYDVKMKEKGDIPEGYSVSREKKERFSLILESASTNQTSMYLCASSFMDRGEAFFGQGTRLTVV.

The CDR3 reads CASSSGGRQPQHF. The CDR3, as DNA: TGTGCCAGCAGCTCCGGGGGGAGGCAGCCCCAGCATTTT. The V call is TRBV7-9, the J call TRBJ1-5, with D perhaps TRBD1 (5 bases). This CDR3 spans 13 amino acids. Germline CDR1 SEHNR, CDR2 FQNEAQ (reference sequence). With 4 bases removed from V and 7 bases from J, the gap between germline ends came to 11 bases.

The rearrangement joins TRBV27 to TRBJ2-1; D perhaps matches TRBD1 (6 bases). This CDR3 comprises 15 residues. The V end was cut by 3 bases, the J end by 6 bases, with 15 bases between. Germline V gene lookup returns CDR1 MNHEY and CDR2 SMNVEV (reference sequence). The CDR3 region has the DNA TGTGCCAGCAGTTTGGGAACAGGGTCACCCAATGAGCAGTTCTTC. Amino acid sequence: CASSLGTGSPNEQFF.

The chain uses TRBV11-3 and TRBJ2-3, with D tentatively TRBD2 (7 bases). This CDR3 has 15 residues. Trimming removed 6 bases at V and 5 bases at J, with 18 bases between. Germline assignment: CDR1 SGHNT and CDR2 YENEEA. CDR3 amino acids: CASSSVAGAIDTQYF. The CDR3 DNA follows: TGTGCCAGCAGTTCCGTTGCGGGGGCAATAGATACGCAGTATTTT.

The chain carries TRBV14 and TRBJ1-2; no reliable D call. Trimming shortened V by 0 bases and J by 6 bases, and 11 bases separated the two germline ends. The V gene's germline CDR1 is SGHDN and CDR2 FVKESK. This CDR3 spans 14 amino acids. DNA of the CDR3: TGTGCCAGCAGCCAAGAGTCGGAGGGCCATGGCTACACCTTC. Amino acids: CASSQESEGHGYTF.

This clone appeared once. Other DNA sequences in the sample encode the same CDR3. V usage is TRBV24-1 and J usage is TRBJ1-2; D might be TRBD1 (6 bases). V was trimmed by 4 bases and J by 4 bases, leaving 12 bases between them. CDR3 length equals 14 residues. The germline V gene encodes CDR1 KGHDR and CDR2 SFDVKD. The CDR3 nucleotides read TGTGCCACCAGTGACTCCGACAGGCGCTATGGCTACACCTTC. Translation: CATSDSDRRYGYTF.

In nucleotides, the CDR3 is TGTGCCAGTAGTATTCTCGGGAGGACTGAAGCTTTCTTT. It specifies CASSILGRTEAFF. This chain connects TRBV19 to TRBJ1-1; D unresolved. This CDR3 has 13 residues. Germline values: CDR1 LNHDA, CDR2 SQIVND (reference sequence). Trimming took 3 bases from V and 5 from J, leaving 10 bases between them.

The J gene is TRBJ1-2, the V gene TRBV28, with D perhaps TRBD1 (6 bases). The V and J ends lost 8 bases and 4 bases respectively, with 17 bases between them. The germline CDR1 and CDR2 sequences are MDHEN and SYDVKM. The CDR3 spans 14 residues. The CDR3 DNA reads as TGTGCCAGCCTAAGCGGACAGAATTTCTATGGCTACACCTTC. The encoded protein is CASLSGQNFYGYTF.

The rearrangement joins TRBV27 to TRBJ2-5; D might be TRBD2 (6 bases). This CDR3 has 16 residues. Trimming took 8 bases from V and 1 from J, leaving 20 bases between them. Germline loops: CDR1 MNHEY, CDR2 SMNVEV (reference sequence). The CDR3 loop is CASSSRWGDRQETQYF. The CDR3 bases are TGTGCCAGCTCATCGAGGTGGGGGGACCGCCAAGAGACCCAGTACTTC.

The V call is TRBV5-6, the J call TRBJ2-1; D call uncertain. The V end lost 4 bases, the J end lost 7 bases, and 12 bases lay between the germline ends. Germline V gene sequence: CDR1 SGHDT, CDR2 YYEEEE. This CDR3 spans 13 amino acids. Here the CDR3 reads CASSLDHYNEQFF. In DNA form, the CDR3 reads TGTGCCAGCAGCCTCGACCACTATAATGAGCAGTTCTTC.

This clone showed up just a few times. The chain uses TRBV5-1 and TRBJ1-1; no definite D call. The CDR3 sequence is 14 residues long. V lost 1 base, J lost 0 bases, and 7 bases lay in between. Germline V gives CDR1 SGHRS, CDR2 YFSETQ. The DNA for the CDR3 is TGCGCCAGCAGCTTGTCGACAATGAACACTGAAGCTTTCTTT. It is translated as CASSLSTMNTEAFF.

In its sample, this clone was seen once. As DNA, the CDR3 is TGCAGCGTTGAGACGGGGTCCTACAATGAGCAGTTCTTC. The encoded protein is CSVETGSYNEQFF. The chain uses TRBV29-1 and TRBJ2-1; D is perhaps TRBD2 (5 bases). Germline CDR1 is SQVTM and CDR2 is ANQGSEA. This CDR3 is built from 13 residues. V lost 3 bases, J lost 1 base, and 7 bases lay in between.

This sequence joins TRBV4-1 and TRBJ1-4; 7 bases agree with TRBD1. Losses at the gene ends were 4 bases for V and 14 bases for J; bases not matched to a gene: 7. This CDR3 contains 12 residues. Germline loops: CDR1 MGHRA, CDR2 YSYEKL. Here the CDR3 DNA reads TGCGCCAGCAGCCTCTTAGACAGGGTGCTGTTTTTT. Translation gives CASSLLDRVLFF.

The V call is TRBV3-1 (or the pseudogene TRBV3-2), the J call TRBJ2-6; TRBD1 might be the D (6 bases). V was shortened by 6 bases and J by 15 bases, with 24 bases between the two germline ends. The CDR3 has 15 residues. The V gene's germline CDR1 is LGHDT and CDR2 YNNKEL (reference sequence). CDR3 DNA: TGTGCCAGCAGTCCCTCAAGCATACAGGGAATCGACCTGACTTTC. Encoded protein: CASSPSSIQGIDLTF.

The J gene is TRBJ1-1, the V gene TRBV11-3, with TRBD1 matching 11 bases. Germline values: CDR1 SGHNT, CDR2 YENEEA. The J segment lost 1 base and the V segment lost 7 bases, leaving 2 bases of the junction unmatched. The CDR3 has 14 amino acids. The CDR3 sequence is CASKGTGGNTEAFF. The CDR3 nucleotides read TGTGCCAGCAAGGGGACAGGGGGGAACACTGAAGCTTTCTTT. The full variable domain, its missing parts supplied by reference TRBV11-3 and TRBJ1-1, is EAGVVQSPRYKIIEKKQPVAFWCNPISGHNTLYWYLQNLGQGPELLIRYENEEAVDDSQLPKDRFSAERLKGVDSTLKIQPAELGDSAVYLCASKGTGGNTEAFFGQGTRLTVV.

The chain is built from TRBV6-5 and TRBJ1-5; D gene uncertain. The CDR3 totals 16 residues. Per germline, CDR1 MNHEY and CDR2 SVGAGI. The V gene lost 4 bases and the J gene lost 5 bases, with 18 bases spanning the gap. The chain's CDR3 is CASSSSVGEDDQPQHF. The CDR3 DNA sequence: TGTGCCAGCAGTTCCTCCGTTGGAGAAGACGATCAGCCCCAGCATTTT.

The rearrangement links TRBV3-1 (or the pseudogene TRBV3-2) to TRBJ1-2, with 10 bases fitting TRBD1. Germline V gives CDR1 LGHDT, CDR2 YNNKEL (reference sequence). With V trimmed by 4 bases and J by 5 bases, 4 bases remained unmatched. The CDR3 is 14 residues long. CDR3 in DNA: TGTGCCAGCAGCCGCTTGGGACAGGGGTATGGCTACACCTTC. It codes for CASSRLGQGYGYTF.

The rearrangement links TRBV30 to TRBJ2-3; 8 bases match TRBD2. CDR1 GTSNPN and CDR2 SVGIG come from the germline V gene (reference sequence). Germline trimming cut 2 bases from V and 2 bases from J; bases unmatched to any gene: 3. The CDR3 sequence is 14 residues long. The CDR3 DNA reads TGTGCCTGGAGTAGCGGGGGCATCACAGATACGCAGTATTTT. Protein product: CAWSSGGITDTQYF.